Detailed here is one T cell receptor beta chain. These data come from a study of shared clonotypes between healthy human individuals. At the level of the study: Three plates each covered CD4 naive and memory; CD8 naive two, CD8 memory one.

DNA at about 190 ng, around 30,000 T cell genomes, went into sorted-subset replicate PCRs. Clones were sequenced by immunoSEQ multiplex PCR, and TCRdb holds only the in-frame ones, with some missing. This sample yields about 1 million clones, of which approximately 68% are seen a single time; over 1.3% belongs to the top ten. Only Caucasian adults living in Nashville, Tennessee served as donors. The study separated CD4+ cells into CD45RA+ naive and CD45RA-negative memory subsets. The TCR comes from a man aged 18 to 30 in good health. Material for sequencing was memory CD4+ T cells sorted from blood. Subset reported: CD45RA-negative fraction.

CDR3 in amino acids: CASSLLGSEQYF. The CDR3 nucleotides read TGTGCCAGTAGCCTATTAGGGAGCGAGCAGTACTTC. The J gene is TRBJ2-7, the V gene TRBV19, with a weak D call TRBD2 (5 bases). The germline V and J ends were trimmed by 6 bases and 6 bases, with 12 bases remaining between them. The CDR3 has 12 residues. Looked up from germline, CDR1 is LNHDA and CDR2 is SQIVND (reference sequence).